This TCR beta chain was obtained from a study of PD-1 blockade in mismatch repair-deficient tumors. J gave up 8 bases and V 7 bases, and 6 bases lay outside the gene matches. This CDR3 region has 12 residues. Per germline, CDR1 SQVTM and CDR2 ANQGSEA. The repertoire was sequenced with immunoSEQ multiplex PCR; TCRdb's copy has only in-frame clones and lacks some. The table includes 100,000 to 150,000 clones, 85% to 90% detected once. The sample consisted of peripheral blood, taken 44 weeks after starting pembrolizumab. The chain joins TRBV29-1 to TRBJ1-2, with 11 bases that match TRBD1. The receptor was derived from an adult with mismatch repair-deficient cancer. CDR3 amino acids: CSAVDRGLGYTF. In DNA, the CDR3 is TGCAGCGCAGTGGACAGGGGGCTCGGCTACACCTTC.